The clone carrying this T cell receptor (beta chain) occurred once. The entry originates in a study of blood T cell repertoires in COVID-19. Method: immunoSEQ multiplex PCR; TCRdb's copy keeps in-frame clones and lacks some. In the table there are 200,000 to 250,000 clones, roughly four fifths of which are singletons. The germline gives CDR1 SNHLY, CDR2 FYNNEI. V was cut by 2 bases and J by 5 bases, with 15 bases left in between. This CDR3 has 15 residues. Sequencing was done on a sample of PBMCs or T cells enriched from blood (not recorded which). The receptor comes from a man aged 40-49 years who had recovered from COVID-19. This sequence joins TRBV2 and TRBJ1-2, with a tentative D call TRBD1 (5 bases). This chain's CDR3 is CASSEMWGRDYGYTF. The CDR3 DNA follows: TGTGCCAGCAGTGAAATGTGGGGCAGGGATTATGGCTACACCTTC.